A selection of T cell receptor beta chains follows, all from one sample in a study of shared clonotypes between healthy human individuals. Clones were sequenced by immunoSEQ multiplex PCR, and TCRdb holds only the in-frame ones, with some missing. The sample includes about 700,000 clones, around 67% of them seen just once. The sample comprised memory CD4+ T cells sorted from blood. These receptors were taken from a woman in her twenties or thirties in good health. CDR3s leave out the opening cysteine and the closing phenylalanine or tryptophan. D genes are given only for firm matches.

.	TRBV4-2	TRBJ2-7	ASSQAGAREQY
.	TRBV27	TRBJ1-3	ASSPSGGNTIY
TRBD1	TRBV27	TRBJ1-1	ASSFEYRGAEAF
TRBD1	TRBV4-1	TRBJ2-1	ASSQPDRGDEQF
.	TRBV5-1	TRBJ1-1	ASSWGTTVNTEAF
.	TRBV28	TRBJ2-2	ASRRGWSGELF
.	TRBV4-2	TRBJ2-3	ASSQDPPGRTSTDTQY
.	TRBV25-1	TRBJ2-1	ASSEAVQGPLAEQF
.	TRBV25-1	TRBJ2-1	ASSEWSRQDQSEQF
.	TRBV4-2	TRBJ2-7	ASSPGGPSYEQY
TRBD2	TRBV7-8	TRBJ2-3	ASSLRGWREGRKDTQY
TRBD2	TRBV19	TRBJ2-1	ASLAGAGYNEQF
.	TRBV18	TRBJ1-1	ASSDDSVASEAF
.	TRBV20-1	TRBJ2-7	SARGDYEQY
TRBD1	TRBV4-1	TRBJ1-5	ASSQGRATGDQPQH
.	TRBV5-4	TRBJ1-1	ASSFVAPLSRGHVNTEAF
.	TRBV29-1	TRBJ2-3	SVKGPSTDTQY
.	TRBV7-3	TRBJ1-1	ASSFQGGTEAF
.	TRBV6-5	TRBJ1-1	ASSYSRASNTEAF
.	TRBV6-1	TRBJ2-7	AIMTASSYEQY